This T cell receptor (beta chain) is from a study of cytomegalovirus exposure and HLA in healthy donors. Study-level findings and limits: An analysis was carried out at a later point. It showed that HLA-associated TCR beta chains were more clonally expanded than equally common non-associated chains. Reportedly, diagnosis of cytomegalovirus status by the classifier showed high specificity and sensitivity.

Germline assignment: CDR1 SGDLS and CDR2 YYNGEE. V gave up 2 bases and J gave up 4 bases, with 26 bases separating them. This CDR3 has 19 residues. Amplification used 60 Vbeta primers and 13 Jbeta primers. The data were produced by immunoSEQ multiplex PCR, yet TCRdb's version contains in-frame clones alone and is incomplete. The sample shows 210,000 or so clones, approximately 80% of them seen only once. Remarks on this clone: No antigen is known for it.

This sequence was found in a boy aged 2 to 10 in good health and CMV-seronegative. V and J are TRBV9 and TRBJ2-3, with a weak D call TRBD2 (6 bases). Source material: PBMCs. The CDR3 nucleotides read TGTGCCAGCAGCGTTCCGTCAGAGGAATGGGGGGAGAGTGCAGATACGCAGTATTTT. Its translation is CASSVPSEEWGESADTQYF.